Below are 12 T cell receptor beta chains sequenced from a single sample in a study of cytomegalovirus exposure and HLA in healthy donors. The PCR had 60 Vbeta and 13 Jbeta primers. Method: immunoSEQ multiplex PCR; TCRdb's copy keeps in-frame clones and lacks some. The data contain around 130,000 clones, around 77% of them singletons. Material for sequencing was PBMCs. The source is a woman aged 60 to 75 in good health and CMV-seronegative.

In its sample, this clone was seen a few times. CDR3 coding DNA: TGTGCCAGCAGTGAAGATGGGGGGACTGGGGCCAACGTCCTGACTTTC. It codes for CASSEDGGTGANVLTF. The genes are TRBV6-1 and TRBJ2-6, with a tentative D call TRBD2 (6 bases). V was cut by 1 base and J by 2 bases, with 9 bases left in between. The CDR3 consists of 16 residues. CDR1 is MNHNS, CDR2 SASEGT, per germline.

The chain combines TRBV9 with TRBJ2-5; 12 positions match TRBD1. Germline CDR1 SGDLS, CDR2 YYNGEE. CDR3 length equals 15 residues. V trimming: 3 bases; J trimming: 5 bases; junction bases outside the gene matches: 5. The DNA for the CDR3 is TGTGCCAGCAGCGGGGGACAGGGGGCCGGGGAGACCCAGTACTTC. It codes for CASSGGQGAGETQYF.

The chain joins TRBV2 to TRBJ1-4, with D maybe TRBD1 (5 bases). Trimming took off 2 bases at V and 4 bases at J, with 8 bases between the two ends. The CDR3 totals 14 residues. Germline values: CDR1 SNHLY, CDR2 FYNNEI. DNA for the CDR3: TGTGCCAGCAGTGAATGGGGGGTTAATGAAAAACTGTTTTTT. It translates to CASSEWGVNEKLFF.

The genes are TRBV20-1 and TRBJ2-5; D ambiguous. The J call may not be correct, given that the DNA end is closer to TRBJ2-7. Per the germline V gene, CDR1 is DFQATT and CDR2 is SNEGSKA (reference sequence). The CDR3 covers 10 residues. The CDR3 sequence is CSVPWGEQYF. The CDR3 nucleotides are TGCAGTGTCCCCTGGGGCGAGCAGTACTTC.

This clone was recorded only once. The chain couples TRBV10-2 to TRBJ2-3; 7 bases agree with TRBD2. The trim removed 10 bases at V and 6 bases at J, leaving 16 bases unmatched. The CDR3 has 15 amino acids. In germline, CDR1 is WSHSY, CDR2 SAAADI. CDR3 region: CATRPWTSKGDTQYF. As DNA, the CDR3 is TGCGCCACCCGCCCCTGGACTAGTAAGGGGGATACGCAGTATTTT.

V and J are TRBV7-8 and TRBJ1-2, with D hard to call. V lost 0 bases and J lost 4, with 12 bases in between. The CDR3 contains 15 residues. CDR1 is SGHVS, CDR2 FQNEAQ, per germline. Here the CDR3 reads CASSLAPPRSYGYTF. The DNA of the CDR3 is TGTGCCAGCAGCTTAGCCCCTCCCCGGTCCTATGGCTACACCTTC.

CDR3 sequence: CASSSGQGLSTDTQYF. The CDR3 bases are TGTGCCAGCTCAAGCGGACAGGGGTTAAGCACAGATACGCAGTATTTT. V gene TRBV18 combines with J gene TRBJ2-3; 9 nucleotides agree with TRBD1. Germline CDR1 reads KGHSH; CDR2 reads LQKENI. The junction had 6 bases not matched to a gene; V was cut back by 5 bases and J by 0 bases. This CDR3 region has 16 residues. Combining the CDR3 with reference TRBV18 and TRBJ2-3 gives the whole variable domain NAGVMQNPRHLVRRRGQEARLRCSPMKGHSHVYWYRQLPEEGLKFMVYLQKENIIDESGMPKERFSAEFPKEGPSILRIQQVVRGDSAAYFCASSSGQGLSTDTQYFGPGTRLTVL.

The rearrangement joins TRBV6-1 to TRBJ1-1; 8 nucleotides match TRBD1. Germline lookup yields CDR1 MNHNS and CDR2 SASEGT. The CDR3 is made up of 14 amino acids. V dropped 6 bases and J dropped 7; count of bases not matched to a gene: 10. In DNA, the CDR3 is TGTGCCAGCAGCCGACAGGGGCCCTCCTTTGAAGCTTTCTTT. Translating it yields CASSRQGPSFEAFF.

By sample share, this clone is medium-sized (0.01 to 0.1%). The chain recombines TRBV23-1 with TRBJ1-4; D uncertain. TRBV23-1 is sorted into the ORF group, with uncertain function. The CDR3 consists of 16 residues. V was shortened by 0 bases and J by 4 bases, with 12 bases between the two germline ends. The CDR3 region has the DNA TGCGCCAGCAGTCAATCGAGGGTCCCGGGTAATGAAAAACTGTTTTTT. This codes for CASSQSRVPGNEKLFF.

J is TRBJ2-1 and V is TRBV9; 8 bases agree with TRBD2. Losses at the gene ends were 4 bases for V and 7 bases for J; bases not matched to a gene: 13. This CDR3 contains 16 residues. The V gene's germline CDR1 is SGDLS and CDR2 YYNGEE. CDR3 amino acids: CASSTRGSGVLNEQFF. DNA for the CDR3: TGTGCCAGCAGCACCCGGGGTAGCGGGGTCCTAAATGAGCAGTTCTTC.

This chain links TRBV5-1 with TRBJ2-5; D is possibly TRBD1 (5 bases). The CDR3 length is 15 residues. In germline, CDR1 is SGHRS, CDR2 YFSETQ. V lost 2 bases, J lost 1 base, and 12 bases lay in between. This CDR3 is CASSFSPGLQETQYF. CDR3 nucleotides: TGCGCCAGCAGCTTTTCCCCAGGGCTCCAAGAGACCCAGTACTTC.

J is TRBJ2-2 and V is TRBV10-1; D possibly corresponds to TRBD1 (6 bases). CDR1 WNHNN and CDR2 SYGVQD come from the germline V gene (reference sequence). The CDR3 sequence is 14 residues long. Trimming left V 3 bases short and J 4 bases short, with 9 bases between. The CDR3 region is CASSDPRGTGELFF. CDR3 nucleotide sequence: TGCGCCAGCAGTGACCCCAGGGGCACCGGGGAGCTGTTTTTT.